The clone carrying this TCR beta chain was counted a single time. The data belong to a study of blood T cell repertoires in COVID-19. Study in general: Nucleic acid was either cDNA or gDNA, and it came from T cells, B-cell-depleted T cells, or PBMCs.

This CDR3 is 15 amino acids long. Germline CDR1 MNHEY, CDR2 SMNVEV (reference sequence). Unmatched junction bases numbered 7, after V lost 2 bases and J lost 4 bases. TCRdb's copy holds only in-frame clones and misses some; the assay was immunoSEQ multiplex PCR. This table has 30,000 to 40,000 clones, around 81% appearing once. The TCR originated in a man aged 50-59 years with active COVID-19. The genes are TRBV27 and TRBJ2-5, with 7 positions matching TRBD1. Sequenced sample: peripheral blood. CDR3 bases: TGTGCCAGCAGTTTAGGGACAGATCAAGGAGAGACCCAGTACTTC. It yields the protein CASSLGTDQGETQYF.